This T cell receptor beta chain is from a study of blood T cell repertoires in COVID-19. On the study more broadly: Some COVID-19 samples were acute and others convalescent; all came from the United States, Italy and Spain.

Assay used: immunoSEQ multiplex PCR; TCRdb lists only in-frame clones, some missing. The sample records around 120,000 clones, around 79% being singletons. CDR3 size: 17 residues. V was clipped by 6 bases and J by 2 bases; unmatched bases: 11. Looked up from germline, CDR1 is SNHLY and CDR2 is FYNNEI. This TCR derives from a man in his 70s with acute or convalescent COVID-19. V and J are TRBV2 and TRBJ2-3; TRBD1 agrees at 10 bases. Sequencing was done on a sample of peripheral blood. CDR3 sequence (DNA): TGTGCCAGCAGGGATTTCGGACAGGGGGGACTCACAGATACGCAGTATTTT. Amino acids: CASRDFGQGGLTDTQYF.